Reported below is one TCR beta chain. In the original processing: Reference gene primer amplification yielded estimated nucleated cell counts. Sequencing was performed with immunoSEQ multiplex PCR; in TCRdb, only in-frame clones are kept and a portion is missing. That table is the source of V, J and clone size, and D and trimming were worked out from the DNA. Counted here are 250,000 to 400,000 clones, roughly 88% occurring once; the ten biggest clones make up 1.6%. Germline assignment: CDR1 LGHNA and CDR2 YNFKEQ. The CDR3 extends over 13 amino acids. V dropped 0 bases and J dropped 4 bases, with 4 bases sitting between them. The data were taken from a study of blood T cell repertoires in COVID-19.

The rearrangement joins TRBV4-2 to TRBJ1-3; D is uncertain. The sequence was obtained from a woman aged 30 to 39 with COVID-19, enrolled during active disease. Sequenced input: peripheral blood. The CDR3 reads CASSQEGGNTIYF. DNA of the CDR3: TGTGCCAGCAGCCAAGAGGGCGGAAACACCATATATTTT.